These 14 T cell receptor beta chains share one sample of origin, sequenced in a study of T cells in Graves' hyperthyroidism and ophthalmopathy. RNA transcripts served as the template for amplifying TCR beta CDR3 regions. TCR CDR3 underwent first-round RT-PCR with the HTBI primer set. TCRdb called the multiplex PCR reads again in MiXCR, with one record for every CDR3 protein. The sample gives about 410,000 distinct CDR3 sequences, roughly 14% of which show up once; 13% is in the top ten. Sequencing was performed on blood. The receptors come from a man aged 18 to 29 with Graves' ophthalmopathy.

This clonotype was picked up a small number of times. The chain has TRBV7-2 and TRBJ1-5; perhaps TRBD1 as D (5 bases). This CDR3 contains 15 residues. Germline values: CDR1 SGHTA, CDR2 FQGNSA. V lost 1 base to trimming and J lost 2 bases, with 9 bases between them. Written as DNA, the CDR3 is TGTGCCAGCAGCTTAGGGGGCGTGGGCAATCAGCCCCAGCATTTT. This encodes CASSLGGVGNQPQHF.

The chain recombines TRBV5-1 with TRBJ2-2; D uncertain. In germline, CDR1 is SGHRS, CDR2 YFSETQ. V was trimmed by 0 bases and J by 1 base, leaving 10 bases between them. The CDR3 has 16 amino acids. The CDR3 DNA reads as TGCGCCAGCAGCTTGGAGTCCCGTAAGAACACCGGGGAGCTGTTTTTT. Translation: CASSLESRKNTGELFF.

This clonotype was picked up many times. The chain uses TRBV2 and TRBJ1-1, with D tentatively TRBD1 (6 bases). The CDR3 is 11 residues long. Trimming took 8 bases from V and 5 from J, leaving 9 bases between them. The germline CDR1 and CDR2 sequences are SNHLY and FYNNEI. The CDR3 coding sequence is TGTGCCAGCGTAGGGGGAACTGAAGCTTTCTTT. This translates into CASVGGTEAFF.

The chain's CDR3 is CASSQLFSAYSNQPQHF. The CDR3, as DNA: TGTGCCAGCAGCCAACTGTTTTCAGCCTATAGCAATCAGCCCCAGCATTTT. V is TRBV12-3 or TRBV12-4 and J is TRBJ1-5; unclear D gene. CDR3 length: 17 amino acids. The V end was cut by 6 bases, the J end by 0 bases, with 18 bases between.

To note about this clonotype: A read error is possible here, since a much larger clone lies one base away. The rearrangement links TRBV7-8 to TRBJ1-5; unclear D gene. Trimming removed 5 bases at V and 0 bases at J, with 23 bases between. The CDR3 contains 19 residues. Germline CDR1 reads SGHVS; CDR2 reads FQNEAQ. CDR3 in amino acids: CASSPRVSLGSTSNQPQHF. The CDR3 DNA reads as TGTGCCAGCAGCCCCCGTGTTTCTCTCGGTAGCACTAGCAATCAGCCCCAGCATTTT.

This clonotype was detected many times. V usage is TRBV29-1 and J usage is TRBJ2-3; tentative D call: TRBD2 (5 bases). The CDR3 extends over 12 amino acids. Germline V gives CDR1 SQVTM, CDR2 ANQGSEA. Trimming removed 7 bases at V and 1 base at J, with 9 bases between. DNA for the CDR3: TGCAGCGCCGACGGGGGCACAGATACGCAGTATTTT. Protein sequence: CSADGGTDTQYF.

This clonotype was seen repeatedly, ten times or more. The genes are TRBV20-1 and TRBJ1-5, with D perhaps TRBD1 (6 bases). Deletions cut 6 bases from V and 3 bases from J, with 12 bases between. The CDR3 is 13 residues long. The germline CDR1 and CDR2 sequences are DFQATT and SNEGSKA (reference sequence). Here the CDR3 DNA reads TGCAGTGCCGGACAGAGCCACAATCAGCCCCAGCATTTT. It yields the protein CSAGQSHNQPQHF.

This clonotype occurred a few times. V gene TRBV19 combines with J gene TRBJ2-3, with 9 bases fitting TRBD2. The V and J ends lost 8 bases and 3 bases, in that order; junction bases with no gene match: 6. Germline assignment: CDR1 LNHDA and CDR2 SQIVND (reference sequence). The CDR3 sequence is 14 residues long. The CDR3 nucleotides are TGTGCCAGTCACCGAGCGGGGGGTACAGATACGCAGTATTTT. Protein: CASHRAGGTDTQYF. The complete variable domain, with remaining parts taken from reference TRBV19 and TRBJ2-3, reads DGGITQSPKYLFRKEGQNVTLSCEQNLNHDAMYWYRQDPGQGLRLIYYSQIVNDFQKGDIAEGYSVSREKKESFPLTVTSAQKNPTAFYLCASHRAGGTDTQYFGPGTRLTVL.

This chain links TRBV5-1 with TRBJ2-6; possibly TRBD1 for D (6 bases). This CDR3 is built from 16 residues. Germline values: CDR1 SGHRS, CDR2 YFSETQ. Trimming stripped 4 bases from V and 0 bases from J, with 11 bases between. CDR3 protein: CASSLTGSSGANVLTF. CDR3 coding DNA: TGCGCCAGCAGCCTCACAGGGAGCTCTGGGGCCAACGTCCTGACTTTC.

This clonotype showed up just a few times. The V and J genes are TRBV7-2 and TRBJ2-3, with D uncertain. Per germline, CDR1 SGHTA and CDR2 FQGNSA. This CDR3 has 16 amino acids. V was cut by 5 bases and J by 0 bases, with 15 bases left in between. CDR3 bases: TGTGCCAGCAGCGCCCGAGGAACCTATAGCACAGATACGCAGTATTTT. This translates into CASSARGTYSTDTQYF.

The rearrangement links TRBV6-1 to TRBJ2-5; tentative D call: TRBD2 (6 bases). This CDR3 spans 15 amino acids. Germline V lookup: CDR1 MNHNS, CDR2 SASEGT. V lost 5 bases and J 4 bases, leaving 17 bases between the germline ends. CDR3 sequence: CASSYGSRRGETQYF. The CDR3 coding sequence is TGTGCCAGCAGTTACGGTTCCCGGAGGGGAGAGACCCAGTACTTC.

This clonotype appeared a few times. One junction end disagrees with the germline gene, perhaps due to a read error. The chain joins TRBV7-7 to TRBJ2-3; 9 nucleotides align to TRBD2. The CDR3 has 15 residues. Germline CDR1 reads SSHAT; CDR2 reads FNYEAQ (reference sequence). In DNA form, the CDR3 reads TGTGCTAGCAGCCCGTTGGTAGCGGGAGCAGATACGCAGTATTTT. It codes for CASSPLVAGADTQYF.

In its sample, this clonotype was seen a few times. The chain uses TRBV5-4 and TRBJ2-5, with D unclear. The germline gives CDR1 SGHNT, CDR2 YYREEE (reference sequence). The CDR3 runs to 15 residues. The V end lost 4 bases, the J end lost 4 bases, and 17 bases lay between the germline ends. The CDR3 sequence: CASSLWVAGRETQYF. Here the CDR3 DNA reads TGTGCCAGCAGCCTGTGGGTGGCAGGAAGAGAGACCCAGTACTTC.

The chain combines TRBV20-1 with TRBJ2-3; 9 bases map to TRBD2. The CDR3 is 12 residues long. The germline V gene has CDR1 DFQATT and CDR2 SNEGSKA (reference sequence). J was trimmed by 4 bases and V by 7 bases; bases with no gene match: 3. In DNA, the CDR3 is TGCAGTGAGAGGACTAGCGCAGATACGCAGTATTTT. This encodes CSERTSADTQYF.